Described below is a single T cell receptor (beta chain) sequence and its context. Its antigen is not identified. This sample is part of a study of cytomegalovirus exposure and HLA in healthy donors. Findings and limits, study-wide: The records held CMV serostatus as the only immune exposure information. Within an earlier analysis, most TCR beta V segments proved productive either about 90% or about 30% of the time. Presence/absence analyses assumed roughly uniform sequencing depth across donors, which may not hold.

Both 60 Vbeta primers and 13 Jbeta primers went into the PCR. Sequencing was performed with immunoSEQ multiplex PCR; in TCRdb, only in-frame clones are kept and a portion is missing. The profile shows 150,000 to 200,000 clones, about 70% of them singletons. The CDR3 sequence is 15 residues long. The germline V and J ends were trimmed by 4 bases and 4 bases, with 14 bases remaining between them. Germline CDR1 reads SGHRS; CDR2 reads YFSETQ. Sequencing used PBMCs. The origin of this receptor is a woman younger than 45 in good health and CMV-seronegative. This rearrangement joins TRBV5-1 to TRBJ2-2; perhaps TRBD1 as D (6 bases). The CDR3 protein is CASSQGIRGTGELFF. The CDR3 DNA reads TGCGCCAGCAGCCAGGGGATCCGCGGCACCGGGGAGCTGTTTTTT.